This T cell receptor (beta chain) was recorded in a study of blood T cell repertoires in COVID-19. Study-level background: Acute and convalescent COVID-19 specimens originated in the United States, Italy and Spain. PBMCs, B-cell-depleted T cells, or T cells provided the cDNA or gDNA that made up the material.

The V gene lost 1 base and the J gene lost 1 base, with 8 bases spanning the gap. The CDR3 runs 14 residues. The V gene's germline CDR1 is SGHRS and CDR2 YFSETQ. Original analysis: Cell counts per sample came from amplifying reference gene primers. Profiling relied on immunoSEQ multiplex PCR, and the TCRdb table lists in-frame clones only, not all of them. For V, J and clone size, that table is used; D and trimming come from the DNA. The profile shows some 500,000 clones, around nine tenths of them singletons. Enrolled through a virtual design, the participants were between roughly 18 and 89 years of age and came from around 25 US areas.

This TCR was sampled from a woman in her thirties or forties who had recovered from COVID-19. Sequencing was done on a sample of PBMCs or T cells enriched from blood (not recorded which). This chain uses TRBV5-1 with TRBJ2-5; possible D gene TRBD2, 6 bases. The CDR3 spells CASSLWGLQETQYF. In DNA form, the CDR3 reads TGCGCCAGCAGCTTGTGGGGACTCCAAGAGACCCAGTACTTC.